The 17 T cell receptor beta chains presented below share a single source sample, sequenced in a study of CD8+CD57+ T cells in acquired aplastic anemia (dated by TCRdb to 2017 to 2018). Flow cytometry had shown CD8+CD57+ cell expansion in the patients selected for sequencing. Reads for this sample came from an Illumina HiSeq 2000. Genomic DNA served as template for TCR beta VDJ combination and CDR3 sequence profiling. Using fastp trimming at Q25 and MiXCR clonotype assembly, TCRdb reanalyzed the public sequencing data and kept in-frame beta chains. Identical CDR3 proteins give one entry, which carries the most common genes and DNA. Counted in this sample were around 430,000 distinct CDR3 sequences; around 32% of them appeared once. Together, the top ten hold roughly 0.89% of the sample. The sequenced material came from sorted CD4+, CD8+, or CD8+CD57+ T cells (not recorded which) from PBMCs. These receptors were obtained from a human donor with aplastic anemia.

This rearrangement joins TRBV20-1 to TRBJ2-3; 10 bases agree with TRBD2. CDR1 and CDR2 from the germline V gene are DFQATT and SNEGSKA (reference sequence). The CDR3 runs to 14 residues. The V gene end was trimmed by 4 bases and the J gene end by 2 bases; junction bases not matched to a gene: 3. The DNA for the CDR3 is TGCAGTGCTAATAGCGGGGGGCTCACAGATACGCAGTATTTT. Encoded protein: CSANSGGLTDTQYF.

V usage is TRBV11-2 and J usage is TRBJ2-1, with D possibly TRBD1 on 6 matching bases. Germline CDR1 and CDR2: SGHAT and FQNNGV. The V end lost 4 bases, the J end lost 7 bases, and 17 bases lay between the germline ends. CDR3 length: 15 amino acids. CDR3 loop: CASSSTRDTNNEQFF. The CDR3 coding sequence is TGTGCCAGCAGCTCGACCCGGGACACGAATAATGAGCAGTTCTTC.

To note about this clonotype: One end of the junction varies from germline; a read error may be responsible. The chain is built from TRBV19 and TRBJ1-1, with D hard to call. Germline CDR1 is LNHDA and CDR2 is SQIVND (reference sequence). This CDR3 is 11 amino acids long. The CDR3 is CAWSVSGEAYF. In DNA, the CDR3 is TGTGCCTGGAGTGTCTCGGGTGAAGCTTACTTT.

In its sample, this clonotype was seen a few times. The chain recombines TRBV2 with TRBJ1-6, with D unclear. CDR1 is SNHLY, CDR2 FYNNEI, per germline. Trimming pared 5 bases from V and 8 bases from J, leaving 7 bases between. The CDR3 is 12 amino acids. This chain's CDR3 is CASSFNHSPLHF. The CDR3 DNA follows: TGTGCCAGCAGTTTCAACCATTCACCCCTCCACTTT.

This clonotype came up a few times. This chain connects TRBV5-6 to TRBJ2-7; 7 nucleotides align to TRBD1. Looked up from germline, CDR1 is SGHDT and CDR2 is YYEEEE. CDR3 size: 15 residues. V lost 4 bases, J lost 0 bases, and 7 bases stayed unmatched. The CDR3 bases are TGTGCCAGCAGCCCCGACAGGGTTTACTCCTACGAGCAGTACTTC. Translating it yields CASSPDRVYSYEQYF.

There are a few counts of this clonotype. The rearrangement joins TRBV2 to TRBJ1-5; no clear D. The CDR3 consists of 13 residues. CDR1 SNHLY and CDR2 FYNNEI come from the germline V gene. V was clipped by 5 bases and J by 5 bases, with 10 bases between them. CDR3 coding DNA: TGTGCCAGCAGTTTATTAGGGCATCAGCCCCAGCATTTT. It yields the protein CASSLLGHQPQHF.

The rearrangement joins TRBV5-1 to TRBJ1-1; no clear D. CDR3 length equals 14 residues. The V and J ends lost 0 bases and 4 bases respectively, with 10 bases between them. Germline lookup yields CDR1 SGHRS and CDR2 YFSETQ. The CDR3 DNA follows: TGCGCCAGCAGCTTGGCTAGTGGATTCACTGAAGCTTTCTTT. The encoded protein is CASSLASGFTEAFF.

This sequence joins TRBV4-1 and TRBJ2-3; TRBD2 matches at 16 bases. This CDR3 spans 19 amino acids. V was clipped by 1 base and J by 4 bases; unmatched bases: 8. The germline V gene encodes CDR1 MGHRA and CDR2 YSYEKL. CDR3 amino acids: CASSQGGLAGGPGSDTQYF. The DNA for the CDR3 is TGCGCCAGCAGCCAAGGGGGACTAGCGGGAGGGCCCGGGTCAGATACGCAGTATTTT.

The chain has TRBV19 and TRBJ1-5; D is uncertain. Per germline, CDR1 LNHDA and CDR2 SQIVND (reference sequence). The CDR3 runs to 17 residues. Trimming took off 2 bases at V and 1 base at J, with 15 bases between the two ends. CDR3 sequence (DNA): TGTGCCAGTAGTATATTCTTGGCACCCAGGAGCAATCAGCCCCAGCATTTT. Protein product: CASSIFLAPRSNQPQHF. The variable domain in full, completed from reference TRBV19 and TRBJ1-5, reads DGGITQSPKYLFRKEGQNVTLSCEQNLNHDAMYWYRQDPGQGLRLIYYSQIVNDFQKGDIAEGYSVSREKKESFPLTVTSAQKNPTAFYLCASSIFLAPRSNQPQHFGDGTRLSIL.

The genes are TRBV19 and TRBJ2-7; maybe TRBD1 (6 bases). The germline CDR1 and CDR2 sequences are LNHDA and SQIVND (reference sequence). V shed 9 bases and J shed 2 bases, with 14 bases lying between them. There are 13 residues in the CDR3. For the CDR3, the DNA is TGTGCCAGCGGGCGGACAGAAACCTACGAGCAGTACTTC. Translated: CASGRTETYEQYF.

The chain recombines TRBV5-1 with TRBJ2-7, with D tentatively TRBD1 (5 bases). Trimming took off 4 bases at V and 2 bases at J, with 13 bases between the two ends. CDR3 length: 14 residues. Germline V gene data show CDR1 as SGHRS and CDR2 as YFSETQ. The CDR3: CASSQKQVPYEQYF. The CDR3 DNA is TGCGCCAGCAGCCAGAAACAGGTCCCCTACGAGCAGTACTTC.

V is TRBV19 and J is TRBJ1-5; tentatively, D is TRBD1 (5 bases). V lost 6 bases to trimming and J lost 0 bases, with 9 bases between them. This CDR3 has 14 residues. Germline lookup yields CDR1 LNHDA and CDR2 SQIVND (reference sequence). The CDR3 DNA reads TGTGCCAGTAGGGAGGGGTTTAGCAATCAGCCCCAGCATTTT. Its protein product is CASREGFSNQPQHF.

About this clonotype itself: One junction end disagrees with the germline gene, perhaps due to a read error. The chain has TRBV6-1 and TRBJ2-4, with 7 positions matching TRBD1. The CDR3 runs 11 residues. Germline V CDR1 and CDR2: MNHNS, SASEGT. This chain's CDR3 is CASTQRDSLNF. The CDR3 DNA sequence: TGTGCCAGCACCCAACGGGACAGCCTTAACTTC.

At least ten counts were recorded for this clonotype. The chain combines TRBV15 with TRBJ2-2; tentative D call: TRBD2 (5 bases). V was shortened by 1 base and J by 0 bases, with 9 bases between the two germline ends. Germline lookup yields CDR1 LNHNV and CDR2 YYDKDF (reference sequence). The CDR3 is 16 residues long. The CDR3 nucleotides are TGTGCCACCAGCAGAGGAGGACTCGCGAACACCGGGGAGCTGTTTTTT. Protein: CATSRGGLANTGELFF.

This clonotype was observed many times. V gene TRBV24-1 combines with J gene TRBJ2-7, with 7 bases lining up with TRBD2. Germline trimming cut 3 bases from V and 1 base from J; bases unmatched to any gene: 8. This CDR3 spans 16 amino acids. Germline CDR1 is KGHDR and CDR2 is SFDVKD. The CDR3 nucleotides read TGTGCCACCAGTGATCCGGGGGGAGGAGAATCCTACGAGCAGTACTTC. Its protein is CATSDPGGGESYEQYF.

The CDR3 protein is CASSSPGGANTGELFF. Written as DNA, the CDR3 is TGTGCCAGCAGTTCCCCCGGGGGTGCGAACACCGGGGAGCTGTTTTTT. The genes are TRBV6-5 and TRBJ2-2; possible D gene TRBD2, 6 bases. Germline-derived CDR1 and CDR2 are MNHEY and SVGAGI. This CDR3 has 16 residues. The V gene lost 4 bases and the J gene lost 0 bases, with 12 bases spanning the gap.

This clonotype was observed at least ten times. This sequence joins TRBV19 and TRBJ1-1; D is unclear. Trimming cost V 5 bases and J 1 base, with 8 bases left between them. The CDR3 spans 13 residues. CDR1 is LNHDA and CDR2 is SQIVND in the germline V gene (reference sequence). The CDR3: CASSVQQNTEAFF. In DNA, the CDR3 is TGTGCCAGTAGTGTACAGCAGAACACTGAAGCTTTCTTT.